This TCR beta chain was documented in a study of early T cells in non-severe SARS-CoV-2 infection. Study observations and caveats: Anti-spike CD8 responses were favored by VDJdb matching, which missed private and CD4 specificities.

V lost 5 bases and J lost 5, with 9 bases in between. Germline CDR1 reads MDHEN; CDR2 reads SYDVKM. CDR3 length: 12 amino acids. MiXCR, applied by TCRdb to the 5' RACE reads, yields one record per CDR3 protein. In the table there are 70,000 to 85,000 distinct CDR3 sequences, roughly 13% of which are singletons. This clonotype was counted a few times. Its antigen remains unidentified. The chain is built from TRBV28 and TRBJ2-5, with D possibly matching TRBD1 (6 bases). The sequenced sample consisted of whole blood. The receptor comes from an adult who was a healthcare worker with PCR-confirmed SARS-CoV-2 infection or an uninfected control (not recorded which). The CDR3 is CASSTGIETQYF. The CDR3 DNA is TGTGCCAGCAGTACAGGGATCGAGACCCAGTACTTC.